This record looks at one T cell receptor (beta chain) sequence and its context. Its specificity is unknown. The PCR made use of 60 Vbeta and 13 Jbeta primers. Produced via immunoSEQ multiplex PCR; TCRdb's table is partial and in-frame only. This table holds some 130,000 clones, 70% to 80% found once. The CDR3 has 14 residues. J was trimmed by 8 bases and V by 4 bases; bases with no gene match: 9. Germline V gene lookup returns CDR1 SGHRS and CDR2 YFSETQ. This sample was taken from a study of cytomegalovirus exposure and HLA in healthy donors. Across the whole study: An earlier analysis found roughly 100 million unique TCR beta sequences from approximately 190 million T cells.

Study results and caveats: Listed as cytomegalovirus-associated were roughly 180 TCR beta chains. Donors belonging to an Asian-associated ancestry cluster reportedly showed fewer N-insertions in productive TCRs than the roughly 700-donor mean, according to what a later analysis found.

The sequence was obtained from an older woman in good health and CMV-seropositive. This chain links TRBV5-1 with TRBJ2-1, with TRBD1 matching over 7 bases. What was sequenced was PBMCs. The CDR3 sequence is CASSTKGALDEQFF. Here the CDR3 DNA reads TGCGCCAGCAGCACAAAGGGGGCTTTGGATGAGCAGTTCTTC.